This TCR beta chain was profiled in a study of neurological immune-mediated disorders. One entry per CDR3 protein, called by TCRdb with MiXCR from the 5' RACE reads. This table has 45,000 to 50,000 distinct CDR3 sequences, around 25% appearing once. This clonotype was picked up many times. The germline V gene encodes CDR1 SGHRS and CDR2 YFSETQ. This CDR3 comprises 18 residues. The trim removed 3 bases at V and 5 bases at J, leaving 16 bases unmatched. Specimen: PBMCs. This TCR derives from a woman aged 65 to 85 in good health. The J gene is TRBJ2-2, the V gene TRBV5-1; 7 bases fit TRBD2. For the CDR3, the DNA is TGCGCCAGCAGCTCCCCAGCCGGGCTAGCGGCTGTAACCGGGGAGCTGTTTTTT. This translates into CASSSPAGLAAVTGELFF.